This T cell receptor (beta chain) was recovered during a study of blood T cell repertoires in COVID-19. Profiling relied on immunoSEQ multiplex PCR, and the TCRdb table lists in-frame clones only, not all of them. The data hold 60,000 to 85,000 clones, with approximately 86% observed a single time. The germline V gene encodes CDR1 SGHTA and CDR2 FQGTGA. This CDR3 spans 14 amino acids. Trimming cost V 5 bases and J 6 bases; bases outside gene matches: 6. V is TRBV7-3 and J is TRBJ1-1, with 10 bases that match TRBD1. The sequencing sample was made of peripheral blood. The sequence was collected from a human donor in a cohort sampled during active COVID-19. In DNA, the CDR3 is TGTGCCAGCAGCCCACAGGGGACAGGGGCTGAAGCTTTCTTT. Translation gives CASSPQGTGAEAFF.